Below, 25 T cell receptor beta chains from the same sample are listed, as sequenced in a study of CD8+ T cells in alopecia areata. Treatment meaning: oral pan-JAK inhibitor, 5-10 mg twice daily. Extracted RNA was reverse transcribed into cDNA, the sequencing template. The protocol was immunoSEQ multiplex PCR, while the TCRdb copy is restricted to in-frame clones and leaves out a portion. The data show 50,000 to 65,000 clones, roughly 46% seen once. The sequences come from CD8+ T cells sorted from blood, collected around week 36, from a patient treated with tofacitinib. The receptors were sampled from a human donor with alopecia areata.

The chain couples TRBV29-1 to TRBJ1-2; TRBD1 aligns across 7 bases. Trimming cost V 7 bases and J 5 bases; bases outside gene matches: 7. The CDR3 contains 12 residues. The germline V gene has CDR1 SQVTM and CDR2 ANQGSEA. Written as DNA, the CDR3 is TGCAGCGCCCGACAGGGCCGTTATGGCTACACCTTC. Translated, it gives CSARQGRYGYTF.

The J gene is TRBJ2-1, the V gene TRBV7-9; 13 bases agree with TRBD2. V was clipped by 5 bases and J by 8 bases; unmatched bases: 6. In germline, CDR1 is SEHNR, CDR2 FQNEAQ (reference sequence). The CDR3 spans 15 residues. In nucleotides, the CDR3 is TGTGCCAGCAGCCACGGGACTAGCGGGGCCCATGAGCAGTTCTTC. It translates to CASSHGTSGAHEQFF. The full variable domain, rest sourced from reference TRBV7-9 and TRBJ2-1, is DTGVSQNPRHKITKRGQNVTFRCDPISEHNRLYWYRQTLGQGPEFLTYFQNEAQLEKSRLLSDRFSAERPKGSFSTLEIQRTEQGDSAMYLCASSHGTSGAHEQFFGPGTRLTVL.

This clone was counted a few times. The chain uses TRBV5-1 and TRBJ2-3, with no clear D. Germline V gene sequence: CDR1 SGHRS, CDR2 YFSETQ. V lost 4 bases and J 6 bases, leaving 12 bases between the germline ends. CDR3 length: 13 amino acids. The chain's CDR3 is CASSPGYGDTQYF. The CDR3 DNA reads as TGCGCCAGCAGCCCCGGGTACGGTGATACGCAGTATTTT.

The chain joins TRBV28 to TRBJ2-3, with D perhaps matching TRBD1 or TRBD2 (5 bases each). V lost 8 bases and J 6 bases, leaving 24 bases between the germline ends. The germline V gene has CDR1 MDHEN and CDR2 SYDVKM. This CDR3 has 16 amino acids. This CDR3 is CASSTGDVERVDTQYF. The CDR3 bases are TGTGCCAGCTCGACCGGGGACGTGGAGAGGGTGGATACGCAGTATTTT.

J is TRBJ1-2 and V is TRBV6-1; 7 bases are a match to TRBD1. The CDR3 extends over 12 amino acids. The germline V gene encodes CDR1 MNHNS and CDR2 SASEGT. J was trimmed by 4 bases and V by 4 bases; bases with no gene match: 0. CDR3 amino acids: CASSGDSYGYTF. CDR3 sequence (DNA): TGTGCCAGCAGTGGGGACAGCTATGGCTACACCTTC.

This chain uses TRBV28 with TRBJ2-3; no clear D gene. CDR1 and CDR2 (germline): MDHEN, SYDVKM. V lost 0 bases, J lost 0 bases, and 13 bases lay in between. There are 17 residues in the CDR3. The DNA of the CDR3 is TGTGCCAGCAGTTTATGGACTCCTGATACTAGCACAGATACGCAGTATTTT. Its translation is CASSLWTPDTSTDTQYF.

This rearrangement joins TRBV27 to TRBJ2-1; the match to TRBD1 covers 8 bases. The germline V gene has CDR1 MNHEY and CDR2 SMNVEV (reference sequence). The CDR3 has 14 residues. The V and J ends lost 6 bases and 9 bases, in that order; junction bases with no gene match: 10. Written as DNA, the CDR3 is TGTGCCAGCAGCCTACGACAGGGGAGGATTGAGCAGTTCTTC. Its translation: CASSLRQGRIEQFF.

The genes are TRBV30 and TRBJ2-5, with D hard to call. Germline CDR1 is GTSNPN and CDR2 is SVGIG (reference sequence). The CDR3 is 13 amino acids. Trimming stripped 0 bases from V and 4 bases from J, with 9 bases between. CDR3: CAWSVDSTETQYF. CDR3 in DNA: TGTGCCTGGAGTGTGGATTCAACAGAGACCCAGTACTTC.

The chain uses TRBV29-1 and TRBJ2-5, with D tentatively TRBD2 (7 bases). Germline loops: CDR1 SQVTM, CDR2 ANQGSEA. The CDR3 has 14 residues. V gave up 7 bases and J gave up 1 base, with 16 bases separating them. The CDR3 reads CSACPRGGQETQYF. CDR3 coding DNA: TGCAGCGCCTGTCCGAGGGGGGGCCAAGAGACCCAGTACTTC.

The chain employs TRBV4-2 and TRBJ1-1; D gene uncertain. This CDR3 is 16 amino acids long. V was shortened by 2 bases and J by 4 bases, with 17 bases between the two germline ends. Germline loops: CDR1 LGHNA, CDR2 YNFKEQ. The CDR3 bases are TGTGCCAGCAGCCAACCGCTGAGCCGTCCGGGCACTGAAGCTTTCTTT. Protein: CASSQPLSRPGTEAFF.

The genes are TRBV7-2 and TRBJ2-7; TRBD2 is a possible D gene (5 bases). The germline CDR1 and CDR2 sequences are SGHTA and FQGNSA. V was trimmed by 6 bases and J by 5 bases, leaving 23 bases between them. The CDR3 covers 16 residues. The CDR3 bases are TGTGCCAGCAGTCTCGGAGGACTGAGGTTATTCAACGAGCAGTACTTC. Translating gives CASSLGGLRLFNEQYF.

This chain links TRBV5-1 with TRBJ2-3; TRBD2 aligns across 8 bases. Germline V gene data show CDR1 as SGHRS and CDR2 as YFSETQ. Trimming at V came to 1 base and at J to 2 bases, leaving 3 bases not matched to a gene. This CDR3 is built from 15 residues. CDR3 loop: CASSLTSGFTDTQYF. CDR3 nucleotide sequence: TGCGCCAGCAGCTTGACTAGCGGATTCACAGATACGCAGTATTTT.

The genes are TRBV9 and TRBJ2-7; D is tentatively TRBD1 or TRBD2 (5 bases each). The germline V gene has CDR1 SGDLS and CDR2 YYNGEE. Trimming left V 3 bases short and J 4 bases short, with 11 bases between. The CDR3 runs 13 residues. CDR3 bases: TGTGCCAGCAGCGGCGAGGGGAGATACGAGCAGTACTTC. This translates into CASSGEGRYEQYF. Using reference TRBV9 and TRBJ2-7 for the parts outside the CDR3, the full variable domain is DSGVTQTPKHLITATGQRVTLRCSPRSGDLSVYWYQQSLDQGLQFLIQYYNGEERAKGNILERFSAQQFPDLHSELNLSSLELGDSALYFCASSGEGRYEQYFGPGTRLTVT.

This clone has more than one count but fewer than ten. The chain has TRBV30 and TRBJ2-2, with D tentatively TRBD1 or TRBD2 (5 bases each). The CDR3 has 12 amino acids. The germline CDR1 and CDR2 sequences are GTSNPN and SVGIG (reference sequence). With 0 bases removed from V and 10 bases from J, the gap between germline ends came to 9 bases. The CDR3 coding sequence is TGTGCCTGGAGTGTCTCCGGGGCGGAGCTGTTTTTT. This sequence encodes CAWSVSGAELFF.

This chain joins TRBV6-4 and TRBJ2-1; 8 bases fit TRBD1. Germline V lookup: CDR1 MRHNA, CDR2 SNTAGT. The CDR3 runs 14 residues. J was trimmed by 8 bases and V by 5 bases; bases with no gene match: 8. The CDR3 protein is CASSPGQGADEQFF. The CDR3 DNA reads TGTGCCAGCAGTCCTGGGCAGGGGGCTGATGAGCAGTTCTTC.

V gene TRBV6-1 combines with J gene TRBJ2-3; the D is unclear. CDR1 is MNHNS, CDR2 SASEGT, per germline. The CDR3 totals 15 residues. The V end lost 6 bases, the J end lost 2 bases, and 15 bases lay between the germline ends. The CDR3 nucleotides are TGTGCCAGCAGGTCGGGTCGAGGCTCCACAGATACGCAGTATTTT. This sequence encodes CASRSGRGSTDTQYF.

This clone has a handful of counts. The chain employs TRBV9 and TRBJ2-7; TRBD2 is a possible D gene (6 bases). V lost 0 bases to trimming and J lost 5 bases, with 12 bases between them. CDR3 length: 14 residues. CDR1 SGDLS and CDR2 YYNGEE come from the germline V gene. CDR3 DNA: TGTGCCAGCAGCGTAGGGAGGGTTCACGACGAGCAGTACTTC. As protein: CASSVGRVHDEQYF.

This clone turned up a few times. V usage is TRBV4-1 and J usage is TRBJ2-7; 11 bases are a match to TRBD2. Germline V CDR1 and CDR2: MGHRA, YSYEKL. The CDR3 has 16 amino acids. Unmatched junction bases numbered 5, after V lost 0 bases and J lost 4 bases. The CDR3 DNA follows: TGCGCCAGCAGCCAAGAAAGACTAGCGGGGTATTACGAGCAGTACTTC. Residues: CASSQERLAGYYEQYF.

The chain has TRBV4-2 and TRBJ1-2, with D possibly TRBD1 on 5 matching bases. V lost 1 base and J lost 7, with 16 bases in between. Per germline, CDR1 LGHNA and CDR2 YNFKEQ. The CDR3 spans 15 residues. DNA of the CDR3: TGTGCCAGCAGCCAAGGGGTAGGGGTTGAGGTTGGCTACACCTTC. Protein sequence: CASSQGVGVEVGYTF.

Turning to this clone: In the same sample, other DNA sequences code for this CDR3. The CDR3 DNA follows: TGTGCCAGCAGTTTAGGCGGGTCCTACAATGAGCAGTTCTTC. Encoded protein: CASSLGGSYNEQFF. The chain recombines TRBV27 with TRBJ2-1, with D perhaps TRBD2 (5 bases). This CDR3 comprises 14 residues. The ends were cut back, 2 bases at V and 1 base at J, with 6 bases in the middle. Germline-derived CDR1 and CDR2 are MNHEY and SMNVEV (reference sequence).

Only a few counts were recorded for this clone. The J gene is TRBJ2-7, the V gene TRBV27; TRBD2 is a possible D gene (5 bases). V was clipped by 4 bases and J by 5 bases, with 12 bases between them. CDR3 length: 13 residues. Germline V gene data show CDR1 as MNHEY and CDR2 as SMNVEV (reference sequence). Here the CDR3 reads CASSSSGKNEQYF. The CDR3 DNA sequence: TGTGCCAGCAGTTCTTCCGGGAAAAACGAGCAGTACTTC.

The chain recombines TRBV28 with TRBJ2-1, with 12 bases that match TRBD2. CDR3 length equals 16 residues. The V segment lost 2 bases and the J segment 4 bases; nucleotides outside the gene matches: 3. Germline V gene data show CDR1 as MDHEN and CDR2 as SYDVKM. In nucleotides, the CDR3 is TGTGCCAGCAGTTTACTAGCGGGAGGGCCGTACAATGAGCAGTTCTTC. Its translation: CASSLLAGGPYNEQFF.

This clone was found a few times. This chain joins TRBV11-2 and TRBJ2-7; D gene uncertain. This CDR3 has 13 amino acids. V was clipped by 6 bases and J by 3 bases, with 12 bases between them. CDR1 and CDR2 from the germline V gene are SGHAT and FQNNGV. The chain's CDR3 is CASSLGSLYEQYF. CDR3 nucleotides: TGTGCCAGCAGTTTGGGCTCCCTCTACGAGCAGTACTTC.

V and J are TRBV4-1 and TRBJ1-3; D ambiguous. Germline V lookup: CDR1 MGHRA, CDR2 YSYEKL. V lost 4 bases and J lost 0, with 7 bases in between. The CDR3 length is 14 residues. The CDR3 region is CASSRTDSGNTIYF. The CDR3 coding sequence is TGCGCCAGCAGCCGGACGGACTCTGGAAACACCATATATTTT.

The gene calls are TRBV2 and TRBJ2-2; TRBD2 might be the D (6 bases). The CDR3 loop spans 14 amino acids. Germline CDR1 and CDR2: SNHLY and FYNNEI. Deletions cut 6 bases from V and 2 bases from J, with 10 bases between. The CDR3 nucleotides are TGTGCCAGCAGCCCGGGGGACAACACCGGGGAGCTGTTTTTT. It specifies CASSPGDNTGELFF.